Described below is a single TCR beta chain sequence and its context. What it binds is unknown. The data stem from a study of CD4+ T cells in melanoma. Clones were read by immunoSEQ multiplex PCR, and TCRdb kept only the in-frame ones, dropping some. Of some 50,000 clones listed, 80% to 90% are singletons. V lost 0 bases, J lost 2 bases, and 15 bases lay in between. Germline CDR1 reads SGDLS; CDR2 reads YYNGEE. The CDR3 length is 17 residues. Findings of the study overall: Diverse differentiation states were reported for melanoma neoantigen-specific CD4+ T cells.

The V and J genes are TRBV9 and TRBJ2-1, with D hard to call. The clonotype originates from a human donor with melanoma. What was sequenced was peripheral blood. CDR3: CASSVGSGRPTYNEQFF. The CDR3, as DNA: TGTGCCAGCAGCGTAGGTTCAGGCCGACCCACCTACAATGAGCAGTTCTTC.